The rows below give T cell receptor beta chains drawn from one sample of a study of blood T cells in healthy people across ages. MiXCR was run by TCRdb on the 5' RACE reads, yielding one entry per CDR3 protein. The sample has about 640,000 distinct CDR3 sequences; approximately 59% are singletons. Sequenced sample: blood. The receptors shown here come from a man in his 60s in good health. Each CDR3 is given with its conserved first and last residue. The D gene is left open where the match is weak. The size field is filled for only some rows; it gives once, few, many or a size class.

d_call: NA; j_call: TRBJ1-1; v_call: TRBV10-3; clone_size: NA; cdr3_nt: TGTGCCATCAGTGAGAACTTACCGAACACTGAAGCTTTCTTT; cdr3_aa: CAISENLPNTEAFF
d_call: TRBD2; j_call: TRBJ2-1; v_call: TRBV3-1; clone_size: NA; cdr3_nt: TGTGCCAGCAGCCAATCGGGCGGGGGGCAGTTCTTC; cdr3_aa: CASSQSGGGQFF
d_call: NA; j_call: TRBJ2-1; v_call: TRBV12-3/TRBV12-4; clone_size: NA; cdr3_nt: TGTGCCAGCAGTTTTGGTCAGGACAATGAGCAGTTCTTC; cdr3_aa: CASSFGQDNEQFF
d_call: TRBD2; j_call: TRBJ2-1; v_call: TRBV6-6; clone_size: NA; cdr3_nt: TGTGCCAGCAGCCAGGCGGCTAGCGGTTACAATGAGCAGTTCTTC; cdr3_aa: CASSQAASGYNEQFF
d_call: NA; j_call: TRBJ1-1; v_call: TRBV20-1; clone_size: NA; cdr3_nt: TGCAGTGCTAGGGACGGATCAAGGAGGGCTTTCTTT; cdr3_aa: CSARDGSRRAFF
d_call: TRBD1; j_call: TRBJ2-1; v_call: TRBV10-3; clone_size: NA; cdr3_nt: TGTGCCATCAATGGGGGACAGGGAATTGATAGGCTGTTCTTC; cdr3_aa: CAINGGQGIDRLFF
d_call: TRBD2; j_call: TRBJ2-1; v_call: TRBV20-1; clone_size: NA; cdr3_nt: TGCAGTGTCTCAATAGCGGGGTCTTCCTACAATGAGCAGTTCTTC; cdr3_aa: CSVSIAGSSYNEQFF
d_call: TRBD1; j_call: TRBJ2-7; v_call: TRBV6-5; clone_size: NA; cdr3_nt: TGTGCCAGCAGTTATGGGACAGGGGGCTCCTACGAGCAGTACTTC; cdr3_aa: CASSYGTGGSYEQYF
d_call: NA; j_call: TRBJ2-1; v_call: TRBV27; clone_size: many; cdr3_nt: TGTGCCAGCAGTTTAGGGCTGAGCTCCTACAATGAGCAGTTCTTC; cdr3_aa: CASSLGLSSYNEQFF
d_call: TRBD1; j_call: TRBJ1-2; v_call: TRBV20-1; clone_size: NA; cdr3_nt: TGCAGTGCGAGGCCGGGACAGGGGGTTAGCTACACCTTC; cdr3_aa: CSARPGQGVSYTF
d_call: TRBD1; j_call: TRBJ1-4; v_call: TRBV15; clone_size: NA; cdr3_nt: TGTGCCACCAGCAACCCGGACAGGGGTGATGAAAAACTGTTTTTT; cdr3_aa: CATSNPDRGDEKLFF
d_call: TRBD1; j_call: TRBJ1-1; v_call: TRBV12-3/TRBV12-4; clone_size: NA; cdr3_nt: TGTGCCAGCAGGGGACAGAGTAACACTGAAGCTTTCTTT; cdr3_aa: CASRGQSNTEAFF
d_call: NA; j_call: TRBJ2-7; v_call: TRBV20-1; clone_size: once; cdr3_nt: TGCAGTGCTATCGAAGGGATGATCGGCTCCTACGAGCAGTACTTC; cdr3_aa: CSAIEGMIGSYEQYF
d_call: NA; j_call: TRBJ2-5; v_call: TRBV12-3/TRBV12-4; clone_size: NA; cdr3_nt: TGTGCCAGCACCCTACAGGGCGGCCAAGAGACCCAGTACTTC; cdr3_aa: CASTLQGGQETQYF
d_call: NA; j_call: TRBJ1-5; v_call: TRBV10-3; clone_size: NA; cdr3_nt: TGTGCCATCAGTGAGGGGGATGCCCAGCATTTT; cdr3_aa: CAISEGDAQHF
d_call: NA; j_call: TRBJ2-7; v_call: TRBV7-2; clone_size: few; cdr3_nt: TGTGCCAGCAGCTTAACGGGACGGCTAATCTACGAGCAGTACTTC; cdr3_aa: CASSLTGRLIYEQYF
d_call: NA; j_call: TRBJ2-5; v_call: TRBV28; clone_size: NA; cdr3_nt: TGTGCCAGCAGTTTCGGGGAGTTGGGAGAGACCCAGTACTTC; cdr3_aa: CASSFGELGETQYF
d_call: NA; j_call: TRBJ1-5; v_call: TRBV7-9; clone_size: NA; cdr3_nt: TGTGCCAGCAGCTTATCCTTGGGCGAATGGCAGCCCCAGCATTTT; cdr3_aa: CASSLSLGEWQPQHF
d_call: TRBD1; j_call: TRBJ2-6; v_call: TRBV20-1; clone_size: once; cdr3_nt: TGCAGTGCTACCACCGGACAGGTCTCTGGGGCCAACGTCCTGACTTTC; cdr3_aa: CSATTGQVSGANVLTF
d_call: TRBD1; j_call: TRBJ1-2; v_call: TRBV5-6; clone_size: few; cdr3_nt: TGTGCCAGCAGCCTGTGGACAGGGTCCATCTATGGCTACACCTTC; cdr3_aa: CASSLWTGSIYGYTF
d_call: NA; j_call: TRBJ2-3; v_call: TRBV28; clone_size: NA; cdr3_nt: TGTGCCAGCAACCCAGACTCGTATGTGGCAGATACGCAGTATTTT; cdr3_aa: CASNPDSYVADTQYF
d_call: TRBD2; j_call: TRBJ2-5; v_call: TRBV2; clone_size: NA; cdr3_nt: TGTGCCAGCAGTAGGGGACTAGCGGGGCTCCAAGAGACCCAGAACTTC; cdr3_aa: CASSRGLAGLQETQNF
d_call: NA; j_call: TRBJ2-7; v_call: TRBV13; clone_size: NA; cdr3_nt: TGTGCCAGCAGCACAGGGTCGTGCGAGCAGTACTTC; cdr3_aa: CASSTGSCEQYF
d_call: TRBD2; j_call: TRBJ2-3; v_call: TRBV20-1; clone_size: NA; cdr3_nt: TGCAGTGCCCCCTGGGGGGGAAACACATATACGCAGTATTTT; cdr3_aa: CSAPWGGNTYTQYF
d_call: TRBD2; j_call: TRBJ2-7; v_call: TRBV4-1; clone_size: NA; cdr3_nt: TGCGCCAGCAGCCAAGAGAGCGGGGGAGGCTACGAGCAGTACTTC; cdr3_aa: CASSQESGGGYEQYF
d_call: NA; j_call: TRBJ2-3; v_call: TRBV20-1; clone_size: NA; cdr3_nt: TGCAGTGCTAGAAATATGGGGGGCGCAGGCACAGATACGCAGTATTTT; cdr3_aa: CSARNMGGAGTDTQYF
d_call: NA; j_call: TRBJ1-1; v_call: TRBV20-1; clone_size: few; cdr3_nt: TGCAGTGCACCGCCTACAGGGCCTGGCACTGAAGCTTTCTTT; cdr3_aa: CSAPPTGPGTEAFF
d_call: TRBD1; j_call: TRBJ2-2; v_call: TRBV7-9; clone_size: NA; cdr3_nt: TGTGCCAGCAGCCATGGGACAGGGTTTCGTGACACCGGGGAGCTGTTTTTT; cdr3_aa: CASSHGTGFRDTGELFF